Described below is a single TCR beta chain sequence and its context. As yet, its antigen is unknown. These data originate in a study of shared clonotypes between healthy human individuals. As for the study in general: Three plates were used per donor for CD4 naive, three for CD4 memory, two for CD8 naive and one for CD8 memory.

In the naive CD8 group, cells lacked CD45RO and were positively selected for CCR7, so terminally differentiated effector memory CD45RA+ cells were left out. Study-level points and caveats: Clonotypes not shared had lower generation probabilities than those common to all four donors. The sharing of roughly 5% of naive CD4 clonotypes was seen across a handful of donors.

Clones were read by immunoSEQ multiplex PCR, and TCRdb kept only the in-frame ones, dropping some. The table lists 1.5 million to 2.5 million clones, approximately 94% of them singletons. Germline assignment: CDR1 SQVTM and CDR2 ANQGSEA. The CDR3 contains 12 residues. The V and J ends lost 4 bases and 2 bases respectively, with 8 bases between them. This receptor was identified in a young man in good health. V is TRBV29-1 and J is TRBJ1-1; D call uncertain. The sequencing input was naive CD8+ T cells sorted from blood. In DNA form, the CDR3 reads TGCAGCGTTGTATTGGTAAACACTGAAGCTTTCTTT. It translates to CSVVLVNTEAFF.